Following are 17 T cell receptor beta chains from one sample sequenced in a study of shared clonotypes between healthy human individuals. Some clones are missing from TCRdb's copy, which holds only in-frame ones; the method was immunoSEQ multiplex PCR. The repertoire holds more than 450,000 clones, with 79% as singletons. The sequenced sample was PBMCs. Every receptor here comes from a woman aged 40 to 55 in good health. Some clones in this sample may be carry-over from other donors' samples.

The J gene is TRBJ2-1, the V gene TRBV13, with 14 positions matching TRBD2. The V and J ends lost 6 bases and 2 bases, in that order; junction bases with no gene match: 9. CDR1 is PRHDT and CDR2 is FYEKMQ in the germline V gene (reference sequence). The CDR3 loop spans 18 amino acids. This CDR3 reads CASSSGLAGVGAYNEQFF. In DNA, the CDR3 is TGTGCCAGCAGTTCGGGACTAGCGGGAGTTGGGGCCTACAATGAGCAGTTCTTC.

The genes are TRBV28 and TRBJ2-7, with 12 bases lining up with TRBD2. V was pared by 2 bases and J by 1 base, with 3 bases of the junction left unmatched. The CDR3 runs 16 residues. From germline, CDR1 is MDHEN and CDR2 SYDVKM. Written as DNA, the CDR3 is TGTGCCAGCAGTTTAGCTAGCGGGAGGGCGTCCTACGAGCAGTACTTC. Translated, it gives CASSLASGRASYEQYF.

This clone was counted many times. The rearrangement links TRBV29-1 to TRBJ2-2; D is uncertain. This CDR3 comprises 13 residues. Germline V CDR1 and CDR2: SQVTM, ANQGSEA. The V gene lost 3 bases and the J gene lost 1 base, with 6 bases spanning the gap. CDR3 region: CSVDGRNTGELFF. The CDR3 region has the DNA TGCAGCGTTGACGGGCGGAACACCGGGGAGCTGTTTTTT.

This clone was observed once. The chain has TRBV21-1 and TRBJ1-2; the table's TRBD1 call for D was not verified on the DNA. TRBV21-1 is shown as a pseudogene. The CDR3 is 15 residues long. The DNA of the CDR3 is TGTGCCAGCAGCGACCGCGCAGGGGGGTACTATGGCTACACCTTC. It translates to CASSDRAGGYYGYTF.

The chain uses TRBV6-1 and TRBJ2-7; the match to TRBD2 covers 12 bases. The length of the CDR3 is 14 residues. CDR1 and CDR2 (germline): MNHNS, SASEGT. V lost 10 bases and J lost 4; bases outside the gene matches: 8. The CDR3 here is CAIRTSGTLYEQYF. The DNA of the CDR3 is TGTGCCATCAGGACTAGCGGGACTTTGTACGAGCAGTACTTC.

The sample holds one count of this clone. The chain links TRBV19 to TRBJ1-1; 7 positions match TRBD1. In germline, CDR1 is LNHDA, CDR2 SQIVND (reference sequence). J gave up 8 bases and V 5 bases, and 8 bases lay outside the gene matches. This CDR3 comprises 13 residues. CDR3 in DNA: TGTGCCAGTAGTGGCAACAGGGGCGGGGAAGCTTTCTTT. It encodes CASSGNRGGEAFF.

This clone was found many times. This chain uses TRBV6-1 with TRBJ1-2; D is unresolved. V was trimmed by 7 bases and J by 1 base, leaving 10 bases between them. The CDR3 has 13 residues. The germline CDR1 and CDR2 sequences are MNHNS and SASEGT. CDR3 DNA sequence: TGTGCCAGCACCCGGACGTATAACTATGGCTACACCTTC. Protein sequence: CASTRTYNYGYTF.

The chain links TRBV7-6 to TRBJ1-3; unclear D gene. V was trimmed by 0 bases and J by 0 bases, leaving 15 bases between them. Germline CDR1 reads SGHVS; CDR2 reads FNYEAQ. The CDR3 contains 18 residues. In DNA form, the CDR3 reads TGTGCCAGCAGCTTAGCCCAAGGGCCGGTGAGCTCTGGAAACACCATATATTTT. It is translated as CASSLAQGPVSSGNTIYF.

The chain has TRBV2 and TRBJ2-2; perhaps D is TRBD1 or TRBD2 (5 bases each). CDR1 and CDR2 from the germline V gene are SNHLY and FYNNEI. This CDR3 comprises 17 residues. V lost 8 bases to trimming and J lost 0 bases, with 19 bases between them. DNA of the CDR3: TGTGCCAGCGGGCCGGGACCGACGTTCGCGAACACCGGGGAGCTGTTTTTT. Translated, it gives CASGPGPTFANTGELFF.

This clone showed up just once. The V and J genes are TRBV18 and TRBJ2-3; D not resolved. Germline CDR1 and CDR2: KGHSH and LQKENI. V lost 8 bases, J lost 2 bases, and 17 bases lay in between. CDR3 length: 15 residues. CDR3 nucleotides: TGTGCCAGCCACCCAGGTAGCAGGAACACAGATACGCAGTATTTT. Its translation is CASHPGSRNTDTQYF.

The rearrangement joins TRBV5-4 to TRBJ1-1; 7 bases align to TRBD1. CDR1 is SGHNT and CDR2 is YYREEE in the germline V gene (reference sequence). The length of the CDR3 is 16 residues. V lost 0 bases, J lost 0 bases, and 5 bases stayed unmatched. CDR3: CASSLDRGDMNTEAFF. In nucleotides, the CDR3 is TGTGCCAGCAGCTTGGACAGGGGCGACATGAACACTGAAGCTTTCTTT.

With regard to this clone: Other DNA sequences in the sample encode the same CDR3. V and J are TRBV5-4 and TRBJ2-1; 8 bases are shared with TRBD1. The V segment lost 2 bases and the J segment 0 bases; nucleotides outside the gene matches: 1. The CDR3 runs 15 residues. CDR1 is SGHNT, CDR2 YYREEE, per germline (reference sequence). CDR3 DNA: TGTGCCAGCAGCTTAGACAGGGGCTCCTACAATGAGCAGTTCTTC. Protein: CASSLDRGSYNEQFF.

The CDR3 is CASSWGLASYNEQFF. DNA of the CDR3: TGTGCCAGCAGTTGGGGACTAGCGTCCTACAATGAGCAGTTCTTC. V is TRBV27 and J is TRBJ2-1; 10 nucleotides agree with TRBD2. CDR1 MNHEY and CDR2 SMNVEV come from the germline V gene (reference sequence). Losses at the gene ends were 4 bases for V and 1 base for J; bases not matched to a gene: 1. The CDR3 covers 15 residues.

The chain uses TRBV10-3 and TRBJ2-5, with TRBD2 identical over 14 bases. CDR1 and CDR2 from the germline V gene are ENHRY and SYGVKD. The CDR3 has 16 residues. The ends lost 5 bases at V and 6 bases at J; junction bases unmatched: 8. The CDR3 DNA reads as TGTGCCATCAGTTCCGGGACTAGCGGGAGTCAACAGACCCAGTACTTC. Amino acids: CAISSGTSGSQQTQYF.

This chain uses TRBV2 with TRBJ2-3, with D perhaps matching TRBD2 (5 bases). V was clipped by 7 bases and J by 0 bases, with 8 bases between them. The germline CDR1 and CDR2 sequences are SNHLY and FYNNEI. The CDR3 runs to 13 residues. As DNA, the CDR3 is TGTGCCAGCAAGGAGCGGAGCACAGATACGCAGTATTTT. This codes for CASKERSTDTQYF.

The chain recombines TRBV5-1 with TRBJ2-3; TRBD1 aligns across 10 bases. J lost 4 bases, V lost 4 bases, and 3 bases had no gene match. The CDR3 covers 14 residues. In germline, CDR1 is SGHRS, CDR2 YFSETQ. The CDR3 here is CASSNGQGADTQYF. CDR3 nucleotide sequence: TGCGCCAGCAGCAACGGACAGGGGGCAGATACGCAGTATTTT.

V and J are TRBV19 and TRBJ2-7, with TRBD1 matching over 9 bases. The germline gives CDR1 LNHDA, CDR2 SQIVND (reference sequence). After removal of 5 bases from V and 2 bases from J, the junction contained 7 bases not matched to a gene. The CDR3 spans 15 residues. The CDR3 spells CASSPGTGMAYEQYF. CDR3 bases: TGTGCCAGTAGTCCAGGGACAGGGATGGCCTACGAGCAGTACTTC.